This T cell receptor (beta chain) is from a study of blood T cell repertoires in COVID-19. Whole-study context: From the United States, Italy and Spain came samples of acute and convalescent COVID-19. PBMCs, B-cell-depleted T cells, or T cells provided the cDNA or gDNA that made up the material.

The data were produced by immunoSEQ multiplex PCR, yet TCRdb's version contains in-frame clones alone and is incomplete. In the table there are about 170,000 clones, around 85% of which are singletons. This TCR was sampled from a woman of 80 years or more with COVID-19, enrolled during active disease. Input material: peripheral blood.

CDR3 sequence (DNA): TGTGCCAGCAGTGTACAGACAGGGATGCTCACTTTCTTT. This codes for CASSVQTGMLTFF. The chain combines TRBV12-3 or TRBV12-4 with TRBJ1-1; 7 bases fit TRBD1. V dropped 5 bases and J dropped 12; count of bases not matched to a gene: 12. This CDR3 contains 13 residues.